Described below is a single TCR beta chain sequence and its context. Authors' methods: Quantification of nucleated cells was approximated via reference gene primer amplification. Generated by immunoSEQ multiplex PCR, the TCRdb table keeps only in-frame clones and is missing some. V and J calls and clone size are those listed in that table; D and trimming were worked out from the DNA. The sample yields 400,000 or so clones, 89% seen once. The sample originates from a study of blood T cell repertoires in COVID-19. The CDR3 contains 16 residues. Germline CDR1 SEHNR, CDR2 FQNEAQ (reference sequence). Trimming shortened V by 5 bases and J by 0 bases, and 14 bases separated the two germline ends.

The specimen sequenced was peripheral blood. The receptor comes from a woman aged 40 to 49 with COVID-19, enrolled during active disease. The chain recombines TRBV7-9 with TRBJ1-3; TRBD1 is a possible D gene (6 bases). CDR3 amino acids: CASSTTRGSSGNTIYF. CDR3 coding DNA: TGTGCCAGCAGCACCACCAGGGGAAGCTCTGGAAACACCATATATTTT.